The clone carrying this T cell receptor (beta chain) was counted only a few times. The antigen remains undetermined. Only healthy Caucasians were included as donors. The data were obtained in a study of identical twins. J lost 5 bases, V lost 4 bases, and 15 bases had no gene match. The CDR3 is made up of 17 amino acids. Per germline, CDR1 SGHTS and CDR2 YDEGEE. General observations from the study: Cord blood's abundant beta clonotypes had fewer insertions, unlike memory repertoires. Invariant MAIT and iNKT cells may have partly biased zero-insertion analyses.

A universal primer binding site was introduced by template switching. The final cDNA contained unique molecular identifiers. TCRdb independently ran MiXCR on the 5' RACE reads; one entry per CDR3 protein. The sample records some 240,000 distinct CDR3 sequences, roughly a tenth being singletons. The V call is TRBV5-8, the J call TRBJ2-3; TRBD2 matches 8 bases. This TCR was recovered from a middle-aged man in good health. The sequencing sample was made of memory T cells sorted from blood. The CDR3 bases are TGTGCCAGCAGCCCGGGGCTGGCTAGCGGGCGGGGAGATACGCAGTATTTT. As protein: CASSPGLASGRGDTQYF. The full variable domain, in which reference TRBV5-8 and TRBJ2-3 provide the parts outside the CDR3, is EAGVTQSPTHLIKTRGQQATLRCSPISGHTSVYWYQQALGLGLQFLLWYDEGEERNRGNFPPRFSGRQFPNYSSELNVNALELEDSALYLCASSPGLASGRGDTQYFGPGTRLTVL.